This paragraph covers one TCR beta chain sequence. Its antigen remains undetermined. Within one base of it there is no much larger clone, and no base qualities were kept. In the same sample, other DNA sequences code for this CDR3. The time point label corresponds to: cycle 1 day 1 (C1D1), immediately before nivolumab initiation. Every trial patient had relapsed following autologous stem cell transplantation, and prior brentuximab vedotin exposure was what differed among cohorts A, B and C. The trial cohort included fewer than 60 patients with relapsed/refractory classical Hodgkin lymphoma, and each patient had a best overall response of complete response, partial response or progressive disease. In the multi-cohort phase II CheckMate 205 trial, trial patients received single-agent nivolumab. An independent review committee assessed best overall response using the 2007 International Working Group response criteria. PBMCs from the trial were collected at three points: immediately before nivolumab initiation (C1D1), and during therapy at cycle 2 day 1 and cycle 4 day 1. Peripheral blood was collected in 8 mL Vacutainer Cell Preparation Tubes, from which PBMCs were isolated by centrifugation and then cryopreserved.

The data are from a study of PD-1 blockade in classical Hodgkin lymphoma (dated by TCRdb to the early 2020s). About the investigation overall: Nivolumab dosing was 3 mg/kg intravenously every 2 weeks, continuing until either disease progression or unacceptable toxicity. The study used TCR beta sequencing and CyTOF to define a peripheral blood immune signature of response to PD-1 blockade in classical Hodgkin lymphoma.

V is pared back by 3 bases and J by 4 bases, with 13 bases lying between the germline termini. In the germline V gene, CDR1 corresponds to SGHAT and CDR2 to FQNNGV. The CDR3 holds 14 amino acids from the cysteine to the phenylalanine. Only CDR3 DNA remains: 42 bases, in frame from the first base. The Qiagen DNeasy kit was used to extract genomic DNA from unsorted PBMCs and from the negatively selected CD4+ and CD8+ fractions. Using primers that anneal to V and J segments, immunoSEQ multiplex PCR amplified the TCR beta CDR3 regions. A synthetic immune receptor repertoire was used to minimize amplification bias, and remaining bias was computationally removed after sequencing. For the original study's pipeline: Repertoire diversity was quantified as the Shannon entropy index using custom Python scripts. Unsorted, CD4+ and CD8+ repertoires were analyzed separately, except in combined analyses where CD4+ and CD8+ sequences were merged in silico. Clonal expansion was defined as a frequency increase of at least 2-fold after treatment compared with C1D1, and clones undetected at baseline were assigned a pseudocount of 0.5. Clones with 0 or 1 copy at C1D1 were classified as singleton clones, and clones with 2 or more copies were classified as non-singleton clones. Clones expanded in unsorted samples were annotated as CD4+, CD8+ or unknown by matching protein sequences in sorted samples from the same patient. Wilcoxon tests on paired samples were used to test diversity changes from C1D1 to C4D1. TCRdb carries this immuneACCESS record with in-frame sequences only. Its versions omit some clonotypes, under half of them owing to an unresolved V gene in the studies checked, with the rest unexplained. Clonal size and the V and J genes are those of that table, whereas D and trimming came from the DNA. In all, the sample holds 55,000 to 65,000 clones, and around 91% of those were seen once. Approximately 16% of the sample belongs to the ten largest clones.

Summary of the overall study and its limitations: Trial patients with a complete response had baseline diversity similar to that of newly diagnosed patients, while partial responders and progressors had significantly lower diversity. Baseline TCR diversity was reported as lower in newly diagnosed patients than in healthy donors, and lower still in relapsed/refractory patients. Diversity was lower in patients who began nivolumab less than 1 year after ASCT, so these patients were left out of later analyses to avoid confounding by immune reconstitution. Only a single clinical trial cohort was studied, and what caused the repertoire differences, possibly disease activity or prior therapy, remained undefined. By C4D1, a significant rise was seen in CD4+ TCR diversity but not in CD8+ TCR diversity (p=0.0027 vs p=0.16), and the rise was most apparent among complete responders (p=0.02).

This chain joins TRBV11-2 to TRBJ2-7; D gene: possibly TRBD2, on 6 matching bases. The sample here was peripheral blood mononuclear cells (PBMCs), taken at baseline. This TCR was recovered from a human donor with classical Hodgkin lymphoma. This receptor has the CDR3 CASSLGGRSYEQYF. DNA sequence: TGTGCCAGCAGCTTGGGAGGAAGGAGTTACGAGCAGTACTTC.